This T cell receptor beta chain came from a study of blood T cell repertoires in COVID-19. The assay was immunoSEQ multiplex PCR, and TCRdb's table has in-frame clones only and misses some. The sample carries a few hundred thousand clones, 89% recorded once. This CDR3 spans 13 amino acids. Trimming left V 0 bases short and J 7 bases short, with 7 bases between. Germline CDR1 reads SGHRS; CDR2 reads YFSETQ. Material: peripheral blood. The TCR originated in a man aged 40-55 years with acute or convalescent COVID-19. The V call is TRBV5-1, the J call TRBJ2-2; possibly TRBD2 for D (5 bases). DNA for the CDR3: TGCGCCAGCAGCTTGGGGGGAGTCGGGGAGCTGTTTTTT. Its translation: CASSLGGVGELFF.